The 9 T cell receptor beta chains below come from one sample, sequenced in a study of vaccination and CD4 T cells after COVID-19. These TCRs' antigens remain unknown. Sequencing of the DNA from cultured CD4+ T cells was carried out with the Oncomine TCR Beta short-read assay. MiXCR, applied by TCRdb to the PCR reads, yields one record per CDR3 protein. The profile covers roughly 15,000 distinct CDR3 sequences, with less than 60% appearing a single time and 18% taken by the ten largest. Time point of the sample: late sampling 161 to 241 days after vaccination in a few convalescent patients. Treatment reported: approximately nine-day PBMC culture with coronavirus spike peptide pools or control peptides (ViraFEST assay). The material sequenced was CD4+ T cells from blood, cultured in vitro, taken about 7 months after SARS-CoV-2 vaccination. These receptors were collected from a human donor who had recovered from COVID-19.

This chain joins TRBV6-5 and TRBJ2-7; D is undetermined. CDR1 and CDR2 (germline): MNHEY, SVGAGI. This CDR3 region has 15 residues. The ends were cut back, 2 bases at V and 0 bases at J, with 11 bases in the middle. CDR3 nucleotide sequence: TGTGCCAGCAGTTACCCGGCCCGACACTCCTACGAGCAGTACTTC. It yields the protein CASSYPARHSYEQYF.

The chain recombines TRBV20-1 with TRBJ2-1, with D hard to call. Germline CDR1 is DFQATT and CDR2 is SNEGSKA (reference sequence). V shed 1 base and J shed 8 bases, with 9 bases lying between them. The CDR3 runs 12 residues. The CDR3 is CSARADMDEQFF. The CDR3 nucleotides are TGCAGTGCTAGAGCTGACATGGATGAGCAGTTCTTC.

There are a few counts of this clonotype. The chain carries TRBV7-8 and TRBJ2-5; D might be TRBD2 (5 bases). Germline V gene data show CDR1 as SGHVS and CDR2 as FQNEAQ. V lost 3 bases and J lost 5, with 10 bases in between. The CDR3 runs to 13 residues. The CDR3 loop reads CASSLGSRETQYF. CDR3 bases: TGTGCCAGCAGCTTGGGGAGTAGGGAGACCCAGTACTTC.

J is TRBJ1-1 and V is TRBV12-5, with unresolved D. V gave up 1 base and J gave up 4 bases, with 7 bases separating them. This CDR3 is 13 amino acids long. CDR1 LGHNT and CDR2 FRNRAP come from the germline V gene. CDR3 in amino acids: CASGLEPGTEAFF. For the CDR3, the DNA is TGTGCTAGTGGTTTGGAACCTGGCACTGAAGCTTTCTTT.

This clonotype is labeled medium-sized. The chain joins TRBV20-1 to TRBJ1-6; no clear D gene. In germline, CDR1 is DFQATT, CDR2 SNEGSKA (reference sequence). The CDR3 spans 15 residues. The ends were cut back, 6 bases at V and 2 bases at J, with 14 bases in the middle. The CDR3 here is CSAPEPGTYNSPLHF. The CDR3 DNA reads TGCAGTGCCCCGGAACCGGGAACCTATAATTCACCCCTCCACTTT.

In this sample, this clonotype turned up a few times. The chain combines TRBV6-1 with TRBJ1-2; 8 bases fit TRBD1. The germline gives CDR1 MNHNS, CDR2 SASEGT. The ends lost 6 bases at V and 4 bases at J; junction bases unmatched: 10. CDR3 length: 15 amino acids. Here the CDR3 DNA reads TGTGCCAGCAGAGAGACAGGGGCTACCTCCTATGGCTACACCTTC. Residues: CASRETGATSYGYTF.

The chain recombines TRBV5-1 with TRBJ2-3; possible D gene TRBD2, 6 bases. The CDR3 is made up of 15 amino acids. V lost 1 base to trimming and J lost 2 bases, with 11 bases between them. Germline V lookup: CDR1 SGHRS, CDR2 YFSETQ. CDR3 DNA: TGCGCCAGCAGCTTGCCTAGCGACTACACAGATACGCAGTATTTT. The encoded protein is CASSLPSDYTDTQYF.

A single count supports this clonotype. The chain has TRBV27 and TRBJ2-7; 10 bases align to TRBD1. The J segment lost 2 bases and the V segment lost 5 bases, leaving 9 bases of the junction unmatched. This CDR3 region has 16 residues. Germline-derived CDR1 and CDR2 are MNHEY and SMNVEV (reference sequence). The CDR3: CASSPTGTGATYEQYF. CDR3 DNA: TGTGCCAGCAGTCCTACCGGGACAGGGGCCACCTACGAGCAGTACTTC.

The chain joins TRBV6-1 to TRBJ2-2; 9 bases are a match to TRBD1. V was clipped by 6 bases and J by 4 bases; unmatched bases: 9. The CDR3 runs to 16 residues. CDR1 is MNHNS and CDR2 is SASEGT in the germline V gene. Written as DNA, the CDR3 is TGTGCCAGCAGACAGGGGGCGACAACAACCACCGGGGAGCTGTTTTTT. It is translated as CASRQGATTTTGELFF.